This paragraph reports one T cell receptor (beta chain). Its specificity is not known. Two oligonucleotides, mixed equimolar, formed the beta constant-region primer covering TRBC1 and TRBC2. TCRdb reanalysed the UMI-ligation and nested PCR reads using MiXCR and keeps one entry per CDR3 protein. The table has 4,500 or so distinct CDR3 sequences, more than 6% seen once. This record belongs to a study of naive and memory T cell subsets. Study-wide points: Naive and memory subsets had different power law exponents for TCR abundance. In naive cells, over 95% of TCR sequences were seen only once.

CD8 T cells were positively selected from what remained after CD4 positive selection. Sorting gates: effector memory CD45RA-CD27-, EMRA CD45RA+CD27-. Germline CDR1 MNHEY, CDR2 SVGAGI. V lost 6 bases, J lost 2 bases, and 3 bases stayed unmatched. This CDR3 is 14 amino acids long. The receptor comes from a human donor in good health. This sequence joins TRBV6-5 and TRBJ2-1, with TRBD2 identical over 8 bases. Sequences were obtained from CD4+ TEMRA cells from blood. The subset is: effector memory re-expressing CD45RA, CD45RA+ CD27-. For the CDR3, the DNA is TGTGCCAGCAGGGGACTAGGGGCCTACAATGAGCAGTTCTTC. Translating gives CASRGLGAYNEQFF.